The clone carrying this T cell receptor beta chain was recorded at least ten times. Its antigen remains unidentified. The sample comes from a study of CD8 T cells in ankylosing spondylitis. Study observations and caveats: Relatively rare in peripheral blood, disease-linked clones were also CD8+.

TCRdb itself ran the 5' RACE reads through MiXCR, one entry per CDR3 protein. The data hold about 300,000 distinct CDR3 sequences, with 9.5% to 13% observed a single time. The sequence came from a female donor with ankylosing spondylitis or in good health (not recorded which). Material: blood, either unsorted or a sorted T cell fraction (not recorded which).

The DNA for the CDR3 is TGCGCCAGCAGCTTGGTTCTGACAGGGGCCTACAATGAGCAGTTCTTC. Translating it yields CASSLVLTGAYNEQFF. The chain couples TRBV5-1 to TRBJ2-1; the match to TRBD1 covers 8 bases. J was trimmed by 2 bases and V by 0 bases; bases with no gene match: 4. This CDR3 has 16 amino acids. Germline values: CDR1 SGHRS, CDR2 YFSETQ.